The 32 T cell receptor beta chains presented below share a single source sample, sequenced in a study of blood T cell repertoires in COVID-19. Measured with immunoSEQ multiplex PCR; TCRdb has only the in-frame clones, and not every one. The table has tens of thousands of clones, about 80% seen once. Source material: peripheral blood. These receptors originate from a woman in her sixties or seventies with acute or convalescent COVID-19.

V usage is TRBV9 and J usage is TRBJ2-1; D is perhaps TRBD2 (7 bases). CDR3 length equals 13 residues. CDR1 is SGDLS and CDR2 is YYNGEE in the germline V gene. V was trimmed by 4 bases and J by 9 bases, leaving 14 bases between them. The CDR3 sequence: CASSFRGGVEQFF. In DNA form, the CDR3 reads TGTGCCAGCAGCTTTCGAGGGGGGGTTGAGCAGTTCTTC.

The V call is TRBV5-5, the J call TRBJ2-2; TRBD2 aligns across 7 bases. The germline V gene encodes CDR1 SGHKS and CDR2 YYEKEE (reference sequence). The V segment lost 1 base and the J segment 0 bases; nucleotides outside the gene matches: 3. CDR3 length: 16 residues. The CDR3, as DNA: TGTGCCAGCAGCTTGTGGGCGGGAGCGAACACCGGGGAGCTGTTTTTT. Residues: CASSLWAGANTGELFF.

The chain couples TRBV12-3 or TRBV12-4 to TRBJ1-2; tentative D call: TRBD1 (5 bases). The CDR3 has 13 residues. Trimming took 4 bases from V and 4 from J, leaving 10 bases between them. The CDR3 coding sequence is TGTGCCAGCAGTTCTCAGGGTATCTATGGCTACACCTTC. Amino acids: CASSSQGIYGYTF.

This chain connects TRBV7-9 to TRBJ1-2, with 7 bases identical to TRBD1. J lost 2 bases, V lost 2 bases, and 8 bases had no gene match. The CDR3 has 16 amino acids. The germline gives CDR1 SEHNR, CDR2 FQNEAQ (reference sequence). CDR3 nucleotides: TGTGCCAGCAGCTTAATTTCCGCAGGGGGGAACTATGGCTACACCTTC. Protein sequence: CASSLISAGGNYGYTF.

CDR3 DNA: TGTGCCAGTAGTCTTCGGACAGGGGGAGACGAGCAGTACTTC. This gives the protein CASSLRTGGDEQYF. The chain couples TRBV19 to TRBJ2-7; 10 bases match TRBD1. The CDR3 length is 14 residues. V trimming: 5 bases; J trimming: 5 bases; junction bases outside the gene matches: 6. The germline CDR1 and CDR2 sequences are LNHDA and SQIVND (reference sequence).

This chain uses TRBV28 with TRBJ2-7; D uncertain. Deletions cut 4 bases from V and 0 bases from J, with 7 bases between. Germline assignment: CDR1 MDHEN and CDR2 SYDVKM. The CDR3 spans 13 residues. As DNA, the CDR3 is TGTGCCAGCAGTTCCCTGAGCTCCTACGAGCAGTACTTC. Translated: CASSSLSSYEQYF.

This chain joins TRBV24-1 and TRBJ2-1, with D possibly being TRBD2 (6 bases). The CDR3 is 13 amino acids. Germline CDR1 reads KGHDR; CDR2 reads SFDVKD. Between the trimmed V and J ends, which lost 4 bases and 9 bases, there was a span of 12 bases. The DNA for the CDR3 is TGTGCCACCAGTGACCCTCTAGCGAGTGAGCAGTTCTTC. Protein sequence: CATSDPLASEQFF.

The V gene is TRBV11-2, the J gene TRBJ2-1, with a weak D call TRBD2 (5 bases). This CDR3 contains 16 residues. V lost 5 bases and J 0 bases, leaving 14 bases between the germline ends. Germline assignment: CDR1 SGHAT and CDR2 FQNNGV. CDR3 coding DNA: TGTGCCAGCAGCCCCCTCCACGGGGTCTCCTACAATGAGCAGTTCTTC. It yields the protein CASSPLHGVSYNEQFF.

J is TRBJ2-1 and V is TRBV11-1; D is uncertain. Per germline, CDR1 SGHAT and CDR2 FQDESV (reference sequence). The V end was cut by 2 bases, the J end by 12 bases, with 11 bases between. The CDR3 is 12 amino acids. The CDR3 protein is CASSLNRNGQFF. CDR3 nucleotide sequence: TGTGCCAGCAGCTTAAATAGAAACGGGCAGTTCTTC.

This clone was observed a few times. V is TRBV7-9 and J is TRBJ1-5; D remains unclear. This CDR3 comprises 15 residues. Trimming removed 5 bases at V and 2 bases at J, with 13 bases between. Germline CDR1 SEHNR, CDR2 FQNEAQ (reference sequence). CDR3 in DNA: TGTGCCAGCAGCCCGGACGGGAAGGGCAATCAGCCCCAGCATTTT. Amino acids: CASSPDGKGNQPQHF.

This chain uses TRBV11-2 with TRBJ2-1; the D is unclear. V dropped 4 bases and J dropped 8 bases, with 12 bases sitting between them. This CDR3 region has 13 residues. Germline V CDR1 and CDR2: SGHAT, FQNNGV. CDR3 coding DNA: TGTGCCAGCAGCTCCGGTTTCCTATATGAGCAGTTCTTC. Translating it yields CASSSGFLYEQFF. Full variable domain (remainder filled in from reference TRBV11-2 and TRBJ2-1): EAGVAQSPRYKIIEKRQSVAFWCNPISGHATLYWYQQILGQGPKLLIQFQNNGVVDDSQLPKDRFSAERLKGVDSTLKIQPAKLEDSAVYLCASSSGFLYEQFFGPGTRLTVL.

The CDR3 nucleotides read TGTGCCAGCAGCCCCTTCGGGGGAGGCACAGATACGCAGTATTTT. As protein: CASSPFGGGTDTQYF. V is TRBV5-6 and J is TRBJ2-3; D is perhaps TRBD2 (6 bases). V dropped 4 bases and J dropped 1 base, with 13 bases sitting between them. The CDR3 has 15 residues. Germline-derived CDR1 and CDR2 are SGHDT and YYEEEE.

This clone was observed a single time. The chain has TRBV5-1 and TRBJ2-7; possibly TRBD1 for D (5 bases). From germline, CDR1 is SGHRS and CDR2 YFSETQ. V lost 4 bases and J lost 0, with 8 bases in between. The CDR3 runs to 13 residues. CDR3 amino acids: CASSSRVSYEQYF. The CDR3 DNA reads as TGCGCCAGCAGCAGCAGGGTCTCCTACGAGCAGTACTTC.

The chain links TRBV28 to TRBJ1-2; weak D call: TRBD1 (5 bases). The CDR3 extends over 13 amino acids. With 6 bases removed from V and 4 bases from J, the gap between germline ends came to 12 bases. The V gene's germline CDR1 is MDHEN and CDR2 SYDVKM. The CDR3 loop is CASSRDQGYGYTF. CDR3 bases: TGTGCCAGCAGCCGTGACCAGGGCTATGGCTACACCTTC.

The V and J genes are TRBV9 and TRBJ2-3, with D unresolved. The CDR3 contains 16 residues. The germline V gene encodes CDR1 SGDLS and CDR2 YYNGEE. V was cut by 0 bases and J by 2 bases, with 13 bases left in between. The CDR3 sequence: CASSVAARRDTDTQYF. CDR3 nucleotide sequence: TGTGCCAGCAGCGTAGCGGCTAGGAGAGACACAGATACGCAGTATTTT.

This chain joins TRBV7-3 and TRBJ1-2, with TRBD1 matching over 8 bases. From germline, CDR1 is SGHTA and CDR2 FQGTGA. The CDR3 spans 15 residues. V was pared by 5 bases and J by 3 bases, with 8 bases of the junction left unmatched. CDR3 in amino acids: CASSPGGRGDYGYTF. The CDR3 nucleotides are TGTGCCAGCAGCCCAGGGGGCAGGGGGGACTATGGCTACACCTTC.

The rearrangement uses TRBV5-8 and TRBJ2-5; D is perhaps TRBD2 (5 bases). Germline assignment: CDR1 SGHTS and CDR2 YDEGEE. V dropped 1 base and J dropped 2 bases, with 9 bases sitting between them. This CDR3 spans 14 amino acids. CDR3 residues: CASSLITGQETQYF. CDR3 DNA: TGTGCCAGCAGCTTGATCACGGGGCAAGAGACCCAGTACTTC.

The rearrangement joins TRBV28 to TRBJ1-6, with 8 bases lining up with TRBD1. The CDR3 runs 15 residues. In germline, CDR1 is MDHEN, CDR2 SYDVKM. V lost 7 bases and J lost 11; bases outside the gene matches: 13. The CDR3: CASTGTRQGRTPLHF. CDR3 coding DNA: TGTGCCAGCACCGGAACCCGACAGGGGCGGACACCCCTCCACTTT.

This clone was seen a single time. This chain links TRBV12-3 or TRBV12-4 with TRBJ1-2; D gene ambiguous. This CDR3 contains 13 residues. Trimming shortened V by 3 bases and J by 3 bases, and 8 bases separated the two germline ends. CDR3 in amino acids: CASSFSGDYGYTF. In DNA form, the CDR3 reads TGTGCCAGCAGTTTTTCAGGCGACTATGGCTACACCTTC.

The chain recombines TRBV7-2 with TRBJ1-2; 9 bases agree with TRBD1. The V gene's germline CDR1 is SGHTA and CDR2 FQGNSA. CDR3 length: 15 residues. V trimming: 2 bases; J trimming: 1 base; junction bases outside the gene matches: 2. CDR3 region: CASSLTTGGNYGYTF. CDR3 nucleotide sequence: TGTGCCAGCAGCTTAACGACAGGGGGTAACTATGGCTACACCTTC. The full variable domain, its missing parts supplied by reference TRBV7-2 and TRBJ1-2, is GAGVSQSPSNKVTEKGKDVELRCDPISGHTALYWYRQSLGQGLEFLIYFQGNSAPDKSGLPSDRFSAERTGGSVSTLTIQRTQQEDSAVYLCASSLTTGGNYGYTFGSGTRLTVV.

This chain joins TRBV4-1 and TRBJ1-5, with 8 nucleotides matching TRBD1. J was trimmed by 0 bases and V by 0 bases; bases with no gene match: 7. Per the germline V gene, CDR1 is MGHRA and CDR2 is YSYEKL. This CDR3 comprises 18 residues. In DNA form, the CDR3 reads TGCGCCAGCAGCCAAGAATTGACAGGGGTTCCTAGCAATCAGCCCCAGCATTTT. Translation: CASSQELTGVPSNQPQHF.

The V gene is TRBV27, the J gene TRBJ2-3, with TRBD1 identical over 9 bases. CDR3 length: 15 amino acids. Germline lookup yields CDR1 MNHEY and CDR2 SMNVEV (reference sequence). The V segment lost 3 bases and the J segment 3 bases; nucleotides outside the gene matches: 4. CDR3 sequence: CASSFTGGMTDTQYF. The CDR3 DNA follows: TGTGCCAGCAGTTTCACAGGGGGCATGACAGATACGCAGTATTTT.

This chain joins TRBV7-9 and TRBJ1-1; D not certain. The CDR3 has 12 amino acids. Germline V CDR1 and CDR2: SEHNR, FQNEAQ (reference sequence). V dropped 5 bases and J dropped 4 bases, with 8 bases sitting between them. CDR3 in DNA: TGTGCCAGCAGCAACTATGGCACTGAAGCTTTCTTT. This codes for CASSNYGTEAFF.

V gene TRBV20-1 combines with J gene TRBJ1-4; 7 nucleotides agree with TRBD1. V lost 3 bases, J lost 7 bases, and 14 bases stayed unmatched. Germline V lookup: CDR1 DFQATT, CDR2 SNEGSKA (reference sequence). The CDR3 length is 16 residues. The CDR3, as DNA: TGCAGTGCTAGTTGGGAAAGAGGGGGCGCGAGTGAAAAACTGTTTTTT. Its protein is CSASWERGGASEKLFF.

The V call is TRBV18, the J call TRBJ2-3; a weak D match, TRBD1 (5 bases). V lost 5 bases and J 2 bases, leaving 20 bases between the germline ends. The CDR3 covers 17 residues. Germline values: CDR1 KGHSH, CDR2 LQKENI. The CDR3 sequence is CASSISDTGTFTDTQYF. The CDR3 nucleotides read TGTGCCAGCTCAATATCGGACACAGGTACCTTCACAGATACGCAGTATTTT.

The gene calls are TRBV4-2 and TRBJ1-4; D ambiguous. Germline CDR1 reads LGHNA; CDR2 reads YNFKEQ. Trimming took off 0 bases at V and 4 bases at J, with 15 bases between the two ends. This CDR3 has 17 residues. The CDR3 DNA reads TGTGCCAGCAGCCAAGATATCGGGGAAGGGAATAATGAAAAACTGTTTTTT. Its protein product is CASSQDIGEGNNEKLFF.

The chain links TRBV7-2 to TRBJ1-1; D perhaps matches TRBD1 (5 bases). V lost 2 bases and J lost 0, with 10 bases in between. Germline assignment: CDR1 SGHTA and CDR2 FQGNSA. CDR3 length equals 15 residues. In nucleotides, the CDR3 is TGTGCCAGCAGCTTAACGCAGGGAATGAACACTGAAGCTTTCTTT. Translation gives CASSLTQGMNTEAFF.

This clone was observed once. This chain connects TRBV30 to TRBJ2-5, with 10 positions matching TRBD1. V lost 2 bases, J lost 4 bases, and 7 bases stayed unmatched. Germline loops: CDR1 GTSNPN, CDR2 SVGIG (reference sequence). The CDR3 has 15 amino acids. DNA for the CDR3: TGTGCCTGGAGTATGCCTAGGACAGGGGGAGAGACCCAGTACTTC. It yields the protein CAWSMPRTGGETQYF.

The chain uses TRBV9 and TRBJ1-2; D is possibly TRBD1 (5 bases). Germline V CDR1 and CDR2: SGDLS, YYNGEE. The CDR3 is 16 amino acids. V gave up 4 bases and J gave up 4 bases, with 20 bases separating them. The DNA of the CDR3 is TGTGCCAGCAGCACACGTGGGCAGGGAGGTTCCTATGGCTACACCTTC. Translation gives CASSTRGQGGSYGYTF.

The CDR3 region has the DNA TGTGCCAGCAGCTTAGTGACAGCTAGCTATGGCTACACCTTC. It is translated as CASSLVTASYGYTF. The V and J genes are TRBV11-2 and TRBJ1-2, with a possible D match to TRBD1 (5 bases). The germline V and J ends were trimmed by 1 base and 4 bases, with 10 bases remaining between them. Per the germline V gene, CDR1 is SGHAT and CDR2 is FQNNGV. This CDR3 has 14 amino acids. Full variable domain (remainder filled in from reference TRBV11-2 and TRBJ1-2): EAGVAQSPRYKIIEKRQSVAFWCNPISGHATLYWYQQILGQGPKLLIQFQNNGVVDDSQLPKDRFSAERLKGVDSTLKIQPAKLEDSAVYLCASSLVTASYGYTFGSGTRLTVV.

The sample holds a few counts of this clone. This rearrangement joins TRBV2 to TRBJ1-1, with a tentative D call TRBD1 (6 bases). The V end lost 7 bases, the J end lost 4 bases, and 13 bases lay between the germline ends. From germline, CDR1 is SNHLY and CDR2 FYNNEI. The CDR3 length is 13 residues. The CDR3 coding sequence is TGTGCCAGCAATTCAGGGGTTATCACTGAAGCTTTCTTT. The encoded protein is CASNSGVITEAFF.

V gene TRBV28 combines with J gene TRBJ2-7; D is ambiguous. Looked up from germline, CDR1 is MDHEN and CDR2 is SYDVKM. CDR3 size: 11 residues. Trimming shortened V by 2 bases and J by 3 bases, and 2 bases separated the two germline ends. CDR3 sequence: CASSLRYEQYF. The CDR3 nucleotides are TGTGCCAGCAGTTTACGCTACGAGCAGTACTTC.